A single sample is the source of the 21 T cell receptor beta chains below, sequenced in a study of T cells in Graves' hyperthyroidism and ophthalmopathy. TCR beta CDR3 sequences were amplified from RNA transcripts. The HTBI primer set drove a first-round RT-PCR of the TCR CDR3. TCRdb reprocessed the multiplex PCR reads via MiXCR and lists one record per CDR3 protein. The table records about 600,000 distinct CDR3 sequences, roughly 16% of them present only once. The specimen sequenced was blood. These receptors were collected from a woman between 40 and 50 years old with Graves' ophthalmopathy.

Only a few counts were recorded for this clonotype. The genes are TRBV6-2 or TRBV6-3 and TRBJ2-5, with 7 bases aligning to TRBD2. J gave up 4 bases and V 3 bases, and 8 bases lay outside the gene matches. The germline V gene encodes CDR1 MNHEY and CDR2 SVGEGT. The CDR3 runs 15 residues. The CDR3 region is CASSYDKSGTETQYF. In DNA form, the CDR3 reads TGTGCCAGCAGTTATGATAAGAGCGGGACAGAGACCCAGTACTTC.

This chain uses TRBV30 with TRBJ2-3, with TRBD2 as a possible D gene (6 bases). Trimming took 5 bases from V and 4 from J, leaving 10 bases between them. CDR1 GTSNPN and CDR2 SVGIG come from the germline V gene (reference sequence). This CDR3 spans 12 amino acids. The DNA for the CDR3 is TGTGCCTGGGGACGGGGGTCAGATACGCAGTATTTT. As protein: CAWGRGSDTQYF.

This clonotype occurred a few times. Its ends do not fully match the called genes, so a read error is possible. This chain links TRBV20-1 with TRBJ2-3, with TRBD2 matching over 10 bases. Germline CDR1 DFQATT, CDR2 SNEGSKA (reference sequence). This CDR3 has 16 amino acids. CDR3 in DNA: TGCAGTGCTAGAGAGGAGCTAGCGGGGGAGACAGATATGCAGTATTTT. It codes for CSAREELAGETDMQYF.

This clonotype was seen many times. The rearrangement joins TRBV5-6 to TRBJ2-5; weak D call: TRBD1 (5 bases). This CDR3 is 13 amino acids long. Trimming took off 6 bases at V and 5 bases at J, with 14 bases between the two ends. Germline loops: CDR1 SGHDT, CDR2 YYEEEE. CDR3 amino acids: CASTFMGQETQYF. The DNA of the CDR3 is TGTGCCAGCACCTTTATGGGGCAGGAGACCCAGTACTTC.

As for this clonotype: This may stem from a read error, because a much larger clone lies one nucleotide away. This CDR3 is CASKTLTGVSTEASF. CDR3 in DNA: TGTGCCAGCAAAACCCTTACGGGGGTGAGCACTGAAGCTTCCTTT. The genes are TRBV7-8 and TRBJ1-1; D perhaps matches TRBD1 (5 bases). The CDR3 runs 15 residues. From germline, CDR1 is SGHVS and CDR2 FQNEAQ.

This clonotype was seen a handful of times. V usage is TRBV20-1 and J usage is TRBJ2-1; a possible D gene is TRBD2 (6 bases). CDR1 and CDR2 from the germline V gene are DFQATT and SNEGSKA (reference sequence). V was clipped by 3 bases and J by 7 bases, with 22 bases between them. CDR3 length equals 16 residues. The CDR3 DNA follows: TGCAGTGCTAGGAACAAGACTAGGACCTCAGGGAATGAGCAGTTCTTC. This encodes CSARNKTRTSGNEQFF.

This clonotype was observed many times. The chain joins TRBV9 to TRBJ2-7, with D possibly TRBD2 on 6 matching bases. From germline, CDR1 is SGDLS and CDR2 YYNGEE. V lost 5 bases, J lost 5 bases, and 23 bases lay in between. The length of the CDR3 is 16 residues. The CDR3: CASSRKIGGEEDEQYF. For the CDR3, the DNA is TGTGCCAGCAGTCGTAAGATTGGCGGGGAGGAGGACGAGCAGTACTTC. The entire variable domain, with the rest obtained from reference TRBV9 and TRBJ2-7, is as follows: DSGVTQTPKHLITATGQRVTLRCSPRSGDLSVYWYQQSLDQGLQFLIQYYNGEERAKGNILERFSAQQFPDLHSELNLSSLELGDSALYFCASSRKIGGEEDEQYFGPGTRLTVT.

This clonotype was observed many times. This rearrangement joins TRBV7-3 to TRBJ2-1, with 7 positions matching TRBD2. Per the germline V gene, CDR1 is SGHTA and CDR2 is FQGTGA. CDR3 size: 15 residues. With V trimmed by 6 bases and J by 3 bases, 8 bases remained unmatched. The CDR3 region is CASSPVGGVYNEQFF. Here the CDR3 DNA reads TGTGCCAGCAGTCCCGTGGGGGGGGTCTACAATGAGCAGTTCTTC.

This clonotype was seen many times. The chain recombines TRBV11-2 with TRBJ2-7, with a weak D call TRBD2 (6 bases). Germline assignment: CDR1 SGHAT and CDR2 FQNNGV. Trimming removed 5 bases from V and 0 bases from J, with 23 bases in between. This CDR3 spans 18 amino acids. CDR3 sequence (DNA): TGTGCCAGCAGCCCTTGGCCTCCGTTGCGGGACGCCTCCTACGAGCAGTACTTC. Translated: CASSPWPPLRDASYEQYF.

This clonotype was seen many times. The chain employs TRBV7-9 and TRBJ1-1; a possible D gene is TRBD1 (6 bases). Per the germline V gene, CDR1 is SEHNR and CDR2 is FQNEAQ (reference sequence). V dropped 5 bases and J dropped 3 bases, with 16 bases sitting between them. This CDR3 contains 15 residues. The CDR3 sequence is CASSPRGGTHTEAFF. The CDR3 nucleotides are TGTGCCAGCAGCCCCCGAGGAGGGACACACACTGAAGCTTTCTTT. Based on the CDR3 plus reference TRBV7-9 and TRBJ1-1, the full variable domain is DTGVSQNPRHKITKRGQNVTFRCDPISEHNRLYWYRQTLGQGPEFLTYFQNEAQLEKSRLLSDRFSAERPKGSFSTLEIQRTEQGDSAMYLCASSPRGGTHTEAFFGQGTRLTVV.

This clonotype occurred many times. The chain uses TRBV7-9 and TRBJ2-7; D may be TRBD1 (7 bases). Trimming removed 8 bases at V and 2 bases at J, with 13 bases between. The CDR3 totals 13 residues. In germline, CDR1 is SEHNR, CDR2 FQNEAQ (reference sequence). The CDR3 DNA is TGTGCCAGCGGAGGGCAGGGGGCCTACGAGCAGTACTTC. Protein: CASGGQGAYEQYF.

This chain uses TRBV6-5 with TRBJ2-1; D might be TRBD2 (5 bases). Germline V CDR1 and CDR2: MNHEY, SVGAGI. The V and J ends lost 2 bases and 7 bases respectively, with 15 bases between them. The CDR3 covers 15 residues. CDR3 bases: TGTGCCAGCAGTTACGGGTTGGAACGGGGAAATGAGCAGTTCTTC. Amino acids: CASSYGLERGNEQFF.

A word on this clonotype: Sequence at one end of the junction differs from germline and may be a read error. The chain has TRBV2 and TRBJ2-1, with 9 positions matching TRBD2. This CDR3 contains 14 residues. CDR1 is SNHLY and CDR2 is FYNNEI in the germline V gene. The CDR3 bases are TGTGCCAGCAGTGTGGCGGGAGGGGGCAATGAGCAGTCCTTC. This gives the protein CASSVAGGGNEQSF.

In its sample, this clonotype was seen many times. V is TRBV5-1 and J is TRBJ2-4, with 12 positions matching TRBD2. Germline CDR1 is SGHRS and CDR2 is YFSETQ. Losses at the gene ends were 5 bases for V and 10 bases for J; bases not matched to a gene: 7. The CDR3 spans 14 residues. The CDR3 region has the DNA TGCGCCAGCAGTCTGGGGCTAGCGGGAGGGATTCAGTACTTC. Translated, it gives CASSLGLAGGIQYF. Together with reference TRBV5-1 and TRBJ2-4, the CDR3 gives the full variable domain: KAGVTQTPRYLIKTRGQQVTLSCSPISGHRSVSWYQQTPGQGLQFLFEYFSETQRNKGNFPGRFSGRQFSNSRSEMNVSTLELGDSALYLCASSLGLAGGIQYFGAGTRLSVL.

V gene TRBV24-1 combines with J gene TRBJ2-7, with 9 bases fitting TRBD1. The CDR3 sequence is 16 residues long. V trimming: 2 bases; J trimming: 3 bases; junction bases outside the gene matches: 7. Germline V gene sequence: CDR1 KGHDR, CDR2 SFDVKD. CDR3 bases: TGTGCCACCAGTGATTCGAGCGCGGACAGGGGCTACGAGCAGTACTTC. It is translated as CATSDSSADRGYEQYF.

In this sample, this clonotype turned up a few times. V usage is TRBV20-1 and J usage is TRBJ1-2; D call uncertain. Deletions cut 6 bases from V and 1 base from J, with 9 bases between. This CDR3 has 12 residues. Germline loops: CDR1 DFQATT, CDR2 SNEGSKA (reference sequence). The DNA of the CDR3 is TGCAGTGCCACCGGGGTTAACTATGGCTACACCTTC. Translation gives CSATGVNYGYTF.

The rearrangement joins TRBV29-1 to TRBJ1-4, with 11 positions matching TRBD1. V lost 6 bases, J lost 7 bases, and 10 bases stayed unmatched. Germline CDR1 SQVTM, CDR2 ANQGSEA. This CDR3 has 15 residues. CDR3 loop: CSVTTWTGGGEKLFF. As DNA, the CDR3 is TGCAGCGTCACAACCTGGACAGGGGGCGGTGAAAAACTGTTTTTT.

There are many counts of this clonotype. J is TRBJ2-3 and V is TRBV20-1, with 11 bases fitting TRBD1. Per germline, CDR1 DFQATT and CDR2 SNEGSKA (reference sequence). Unmatched junction bases numbered 5, after V lost 4 bases and J lost 2 bases. The CDR3 is made up of 15 amino acids. The CDR3 nucleotides are TGCAGTGCTACGGACAGGGGGCACCCCACAGATACGCAGTATTTT. This gives the protein CSATDRGHPTDTQYF.

In its sample, this clonotype was seen a few times. A read error is likely, as this CDR3 ends without the conserved phenylalanine or tryptophan. The rearrangement links TRBV27 to TRBJ2-3; D may be TRBD1 (6 bases). Germline V lookup: CDR1 MNHEY, CDR2 SMNVEV (reference sequence). This CDR3 has 19 amino acids. V lost 4 bases and J 1 base, leaving 24 bases between the germline ends. DNA for the CDR3: TGTGCCAGCAGTTCGATCGGGACACGGGCCTTGATTGGCACAGATACGCAGTATTCT. This encodes CASSSIGTRALIGTDTQYS.

In this sample, this clonotype turned up a few times. This chain links TRBV3-1 with TRBJ2-5, with 7 positions matching TRBD2. J was trimmed by 2 bases and V by 3 bases; bases with no gene match: 6. Germline V lookup: CDR1 LGHDT, CDR2 YNNKEL (reference sequence). The CDR3 has 15 amino acids. CDR3 bases: TGTGCCAGCAGCCAGATGGGGGGGGGTCAAGAGACCCAGTACTTC. It encodes CASSQMGGGQETQYF.

The table lists this clonotype with a few counts. The V gene is TRBV6-2 or TRBV6-3, the J gene TRBJ2-2; 9 bases line up with TRBD2. CDR1 and CDR2 (germline): MNHEY, SVGEGT. Trimming cost V 6 bases and J 4 bases; bases outside gene matches: 3. The CDR3 contains 14 residues. DNA for the CDR3: TGTGCCAGCAGGACTAGCGGACGCACCGGGGAGCTGTTTTTT. It is translated as CASRTSGRTGELFF.